The 8 T cell receptor beta chains presented below share a single source sample, sequenced in a study of T cell responses to AZD1222 COVID-19 vaccine. The assay was immunoSEQ multiplex PCR, and TCRdb's table has in-frame clones only and misses some. The sample shows 100,000 to 150,000 clones, approximately 91% of them seen only once. The sample here was peripheral blood, taken 28 days after the second AZD1222 dose. All receptors derive from an adult who received the AZD1222 COVID-19 vaccine.

The CDR3 reads CASSLGAGSRYNSPLHF. CDR3 sequence (DNA): TGTGCCAGCAGCCTTGGGGCAGGGTCTCGTTATAATTCACCCCTCCACTTT. The genes are TRBV5-5 and TRBJ1-6; weak D call: TRBD1 (5 bases). Germline loops: CDR1 SGHKS, CDR2 YYEKEE (reference sequence). The V end lost 4 bases, the J end lost 4 bases, and 18 bases lay between the germline ends. This CDR3 region has 17 residues.

As regards this clone: Its ends do not fully match the called genes, so a read error is possible. The chain uses TRBV7-7 and TRBJ2-7, with 8 bases matching TRBD1. Germline CDR1 and CDR2: SSHAT and FNYEAQ (reference sequence). The CDR3 spans 13 residues. The CDR3 region has the DNA TGTGCTAGCAGCTCCGACAGGGGAAGCGAGCAGTACTTC. As protein: CASSSDRGSEQYF.

The chain combines TRBV18 with TRBJ1-2; no clear D. Germline loops: CDR1 KGHSH, CDR2 LQKENI. Trimming stripped 4 bases from V and 3 bases from J, with 15 bases between. The CDR3 extends over 15 amino acids. The CDR3: CASSLDLIQDYGYTF. The DNA of the CDR3 is TGTGCCAGCTCACTCGATCTAATTCAGGACTATGGCTACACCTTC.

This chain joins TRBV6-1 and TRBJ1-2; TRBD1 is a possible D gene (6 bases). The CDR3 is made up of 15 amino acids. Germline V lookup: CDR1 MNHNS, CDR2 SASEGT. V was pared by 2 bases and J by 3 bases, with 13 bases between. This CDR3 is CASSESWGLDYGYTF. For the CDR3, the DNA is TGTGCCAGCAGTGAATCTTGGGGGCTGGACTATGGCTACACCTTC.

This chain uses TRBV29-1 with TRBJ2-3; the D is unclear. Germline V gives CDR1 SQVTM, CDR2 ANQGSEA. With 6 bases removed from V and 3 bases from J, the gap between germline ends came to 13 bases. This CDR3 is built from 13 residues. The CDR3 loop is CSVLARFTDTQYF. As DNA, the CDR3 is TGCAGCGTCCTGGCCCGATTTACAGATACGCAGTATTTT.

The chain uses TRBV5-6 and TRBJ1-2; no definite D call. V gave up 3 bases and J gave up 3 bases, with 6 bases separating them. Per germline, CDR1 SGHDT and CDR2 YYEEEE. The CDR3 has 12 residues. The CDR3 reads CASSSNHYGYTF. Written as DNA, the CDR3 is TGTGCCAGCAGCTCCAACCACTATGGCTACACCTTC.

The chain carries TRBV30 and TRBJ1-4; D not resolved. The CDR3 runs 15 residues. The germline V gene encodes CDR1 GTSNPN and CDR2 SVGIG (reference sequence). Trimming took 5 bases from V and 4 from J, leaving 17 bases between them. This chain's CDR3 is CAWGSGRTVNEKLFF. Written as DNA, the CDR3 is TGTGCCTGGGGATCCGGGCGGACGGTTAATGAAAAACTGTTTTTT.

The gene calls are TRBV7-2 and TRBJ1-1; TRBD1 matches 8 bases. The trim removed 6 bases at V and 3 bases at J, leaving 3 bases unmatched. There are 13 residues in the CDR3. Germline-derived CDR1 and CDR2 are SGHTA and FQGNSA. CDR3 coding DNA: TGTGCCAGCAGATCACAGGGGGACACTGAAGCTTTCTTT. It is translated as CASRSQGDTEAFF.